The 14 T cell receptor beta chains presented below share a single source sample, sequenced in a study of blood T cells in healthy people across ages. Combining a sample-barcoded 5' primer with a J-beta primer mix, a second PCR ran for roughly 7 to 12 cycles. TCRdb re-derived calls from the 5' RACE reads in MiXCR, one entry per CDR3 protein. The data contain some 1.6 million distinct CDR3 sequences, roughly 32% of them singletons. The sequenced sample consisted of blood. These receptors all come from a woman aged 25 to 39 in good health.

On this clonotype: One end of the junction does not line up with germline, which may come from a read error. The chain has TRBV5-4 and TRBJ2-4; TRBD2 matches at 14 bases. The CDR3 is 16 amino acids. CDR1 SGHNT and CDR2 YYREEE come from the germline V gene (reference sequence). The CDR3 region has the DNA TGTGCCAGCAGCTCGACTAGCGGGAGGGCCACAAACATTCAGTACTTC. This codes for CASSSTSGRATNIQYF.

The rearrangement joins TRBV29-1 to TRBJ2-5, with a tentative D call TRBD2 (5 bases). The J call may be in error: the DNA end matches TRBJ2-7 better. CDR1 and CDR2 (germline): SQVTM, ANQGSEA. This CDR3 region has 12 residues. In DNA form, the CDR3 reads TGCAGCGTTGTCCAGGCGGGTTACGAGCAGTACTTC. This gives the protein CSVVQAGYEQYF.

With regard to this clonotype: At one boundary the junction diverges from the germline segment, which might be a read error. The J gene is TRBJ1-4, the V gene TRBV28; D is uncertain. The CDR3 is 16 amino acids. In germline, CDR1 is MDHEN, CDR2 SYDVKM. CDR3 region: CTSSRDASRANEKLFF. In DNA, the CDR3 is TGTACCAGCAGCCGTGATGCCTCGAGAGCTAATGAAAAACTGTTTTTT.

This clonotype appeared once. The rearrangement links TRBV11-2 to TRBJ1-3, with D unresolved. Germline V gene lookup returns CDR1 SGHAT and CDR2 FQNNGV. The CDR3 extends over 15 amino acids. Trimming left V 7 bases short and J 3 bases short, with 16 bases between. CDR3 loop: CASTSLDGVGNTIYF. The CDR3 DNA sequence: TGTGCCAGCACCTCCTTAGACGGGGTTGGAAACACCATATATTTT.

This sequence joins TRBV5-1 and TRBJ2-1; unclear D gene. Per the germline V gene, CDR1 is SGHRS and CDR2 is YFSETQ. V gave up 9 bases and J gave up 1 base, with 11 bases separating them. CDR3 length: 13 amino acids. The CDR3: CANSFRSYNEQFF. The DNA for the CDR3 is TGCGCCAACAGTTTCAGGTCCTACAATGAGCAGTTCTTC.

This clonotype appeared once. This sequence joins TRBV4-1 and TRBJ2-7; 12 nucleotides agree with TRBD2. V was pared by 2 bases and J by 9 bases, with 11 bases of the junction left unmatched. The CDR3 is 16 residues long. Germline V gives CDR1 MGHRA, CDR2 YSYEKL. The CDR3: CASSQRLAGGQYGQYF. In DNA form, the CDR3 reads TGCGCCAGCAGCCAACGGCTAGCGGGGGGGCAGTATGGGCAGTACTTC.

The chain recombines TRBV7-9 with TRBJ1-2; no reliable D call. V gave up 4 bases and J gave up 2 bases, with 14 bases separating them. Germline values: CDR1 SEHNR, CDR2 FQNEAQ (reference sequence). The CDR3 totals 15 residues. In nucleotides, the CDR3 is TGTGCCAGCAGCTCCGGGCCGCAAACCAACTATGGCTACACCTTC. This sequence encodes CASSSGPQTNYGYTF.

The CDR3 nucleotides are TGTGCCAGCAGTTACCTTACTAGCGGGGGGGCGGTCGAGCAGTACTTC. Encoded protein: CASSYLTSGGAVEQYF. This chain links TRBV6-5 with TRBJ2-7; 13 nucleotides line up with TRBD2. CDR3 length: 16 amino acids. The V and J ends lost 2 bases and 6 bases, in that order; junction bases with no gene match: 7. Germline V CDR1 and CDR2: MNHEY, SVGAGI.

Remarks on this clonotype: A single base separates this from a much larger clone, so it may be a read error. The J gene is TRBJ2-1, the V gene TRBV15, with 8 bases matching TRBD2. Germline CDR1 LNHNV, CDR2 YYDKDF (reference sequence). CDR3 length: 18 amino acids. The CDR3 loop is CTTSSLSSGGGSYNEQFF. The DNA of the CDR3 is TGTACCACCAGCAGCTTATCCAGCGGGGGTGGCTCCTACAATGAGCAGTTCTTC.

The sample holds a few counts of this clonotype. The CDR3 DNA is TGTGCCAGCAGCCAAGATAGGGGGGCCGACTACGAGCAGTACTTC. Its translation is CASSQDRGADYEQYF. The chain combines TRBV3-1 with TRBJ2-7, with D tentatively TRBD1 or TRBD2 (6 bases each). Germline V lookup: CDR1 LGHDT, CDR2 YNNKEL (reference sequence). The CDR3 consists of 15 residues. V lost 0 bases to trimming and J lost 3 bases, with 12 bases between them.

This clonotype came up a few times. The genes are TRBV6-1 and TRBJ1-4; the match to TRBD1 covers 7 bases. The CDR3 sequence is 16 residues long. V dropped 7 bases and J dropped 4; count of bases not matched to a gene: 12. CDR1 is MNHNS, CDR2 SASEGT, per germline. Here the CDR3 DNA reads TGTGCCAGCACCCCGATAGGGGACAGCAATAATGAAAAACTGTTTTTT. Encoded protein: CASTPIGDSNNEKLFF.

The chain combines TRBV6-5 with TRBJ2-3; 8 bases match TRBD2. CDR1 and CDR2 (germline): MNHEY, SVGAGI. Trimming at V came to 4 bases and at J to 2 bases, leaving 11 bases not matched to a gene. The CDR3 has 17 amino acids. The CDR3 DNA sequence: TGTGCCAGCAGTTCCGGGATCGGGGGGGTTATCACAGATACGCAGTATTTT. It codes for CASSSGIGGVITDTQYF.

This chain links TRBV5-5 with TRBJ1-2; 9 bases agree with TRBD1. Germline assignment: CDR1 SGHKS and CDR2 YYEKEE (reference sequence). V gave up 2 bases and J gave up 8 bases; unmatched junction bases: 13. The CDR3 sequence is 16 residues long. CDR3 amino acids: CASSLTGGELLGGYTF. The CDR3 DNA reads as TGTGCCAGCAGCTTAACAGGGGGCGAGCTTCTCGGGGGCTACACCTTC.

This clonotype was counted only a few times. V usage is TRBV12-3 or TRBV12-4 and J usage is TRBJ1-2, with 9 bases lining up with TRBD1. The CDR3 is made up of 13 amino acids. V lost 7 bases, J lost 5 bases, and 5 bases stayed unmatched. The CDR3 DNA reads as TGTGCCAGCACCGGACAGGGGAGGTATGGCTACACCTTC. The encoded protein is CASTGQGRYGYTF.